These 11 T cell receptor beta chains were all obtained from the same sample, sequenced in a study of human T cells and chemical hapten exposure. Sample time point: pre-sensitization, week 0. Documented treatment: therapeutic diphenylcyclopropenone sensitization with weekly scalp DPC. MiXCR, run by TCRdb on the RACE reads, gives a single entry per CDR3 protein. Among roughly 51,000 distinct CDR3 sequences listed, roughly 9.8% were seen once. The sequences come from whole blood, collected in connection with sensitization to the hapten diphenylcyclopropenone (DPC). The receptors shown here come from a man in his forties with alopecia areata. Some clones in this sample may be carry-over from other donors' samples.

Turning to this clonotype: A much larger clone differs from this one at a single base, so this may be a read error. The V gene is TRBV27, the J gene TRBJ2-7; 10 nucleotides agree with TRBD1. Germline-derived CDR1 and CDR2 are MNHEY and SMNVEV (reference sequence). There are 15 residues in the CDR3. In DNA, the CDR3 is TGTGCCAGCAGAAGAGGGACAGGGGACACCTACGGGCAGTACTTC. Protein: CASRRGTGDTYGQYF.

This clonotype has a count of ten or more. V usage is TRBV6-5 and J usage is TRBJ2-5, with D unclear. The CDR3 spans 15 residues. Germline V lookup: CDR1 MNHEY, CDR2 SVGAGI. The germline V and J ends were trimmed by 0 bases and 3 bases, with 11 bases remaining between them. Written as DNA, the CDR3 is TGTGCCAGCAGTTACTCGGGCTCTGGTAAAGAGACCCAGTACTTC. It specifies CASSYSGSGKETQYF.

The genes are TRBV11-2 and TRBJ1-1, with TRBD1 matching 10 bases. This CDR3 is built from 14 residues. Trimming cost V 5 bases and J 3 bases; bases outside gene matches: 3. Germline V CDR1 and CDR2: SGHAT, FQNNGV. CDR3 region: CASSLTGGYTEAFF. The CDR3 DNA reads TGTGCCAGCAGCCTGACAGGGGGCTACACTGAAGCTTTCTTT. Full variable domain (outside the CDR3, taken from reference TRBV11-2 and TRBJ1-1): EAGVAQSPRYKIIEKRQSVAFWCNPISGHATLYWYQQILGQGPKLLIQFQNNGVVDDSQLPKDRFSAERLKGVDSTLKIQPAKLEDSAVYLCASSLTGGYTEAFFGQGTRLTVV.

Note on this clonotype: A read error may explain this, as a much larger clone is one base away. The rearrangement links TRBV20-1 to TRBJ2-7, with 11 positions matching TRBD2. Per germline, CDR1 DFQATT and CDR2 SNEGSKA (reference sequence). CDR3 length: 16 residues. CDR3 sequence (DNA): TGCAGTGTTAGAGCCGAACTAGCGGGAGAGTTCTACGAGCAGTACTTC. Translation: CSVRAELAGEFYEQYF.

This clonotype showed up just a few times. The V call is TRBV12-3 or TRBV12-4, the J call TRBJ1-1, with 7 bases aligning to TRBD1. Trimming removed 7 bases from V and 7 bases from J; junction bases left unmatched: 6. This CDR3 comprises 12 residues. CDR3 nucleotide sequence: TGTGCCAGCACCCAAAACAGGGGTGAAGCTTTCTTT. Translating gives CASTQNRGEAFF.

CDR3 amino acids: CASSPGHWTSGSRSTDTQYF. Here the CDR3 DNA reads TGTGCCAGCAGCCCGGGACATTGGACTAGCGGGAGTCGAAGCACAGATACGCAGTATTTT. The chain joins TRBV7-2 to TRBJ2-3; 13 bases line up with TRBD2. The CDR3 spans 20 residues. V shed 5 bases and J 0 bases; nucleotides not matched to a gene: 14. Germline assignment: CDR1 SGHTA and CDR2 FQGNSA.

This clonotype came up a few times. This chain uses TRBV2 with TRBJ2-3; 11 bases are a match to TRBD2. J was trimmed by 2 bases and V by 6 bases; bases with no gene match: 7. This CDR3 comprises 16 residues. The germline CDR1 and CDR2 sequences are SNHLY and FYNNEI. The CDR3 DNA reads as TGTGCCAGCAGAACGGGACTAGCGGACACCACAGATACGCAGTATTTT. Translated, it gives CASRTGLADTTDTQYF.

The chain employs TRBV20-1 and TRBJ2-1; 8 bases are shared with TRBD2. V shed 2 bases and J 0 bases; nucleotides not matched to a gene: 6. Per the germline V gene, CDR1 is DFQATT and CDR2 is SNEGSKA (reference sequence). The CDR3 is 16 residues long. CDR3 protein: CSARSLAGGSYNEQFF. DNA for the CDR3: TGCAGTGCTAGAAGCCTAGCGGGCGGCTCCTACAATGAGCAGTTCTTC.

This chain links TRBV30 with TRBJ2-1, with TRBD2 matching 9 bases. V dropped 4 bases and J dropped 7; count of bases not matched to a gene: 8. CDR1 is GTSNPN and CDR2 is SVGIG in the germline V gene (reference sequence). The CDR3 extends over 14 amino acids. As DNA, the CDR3 is TGTGCCTGGAATGCGGGAGGGCCTAGTAATGAGCAGTTCTTC. This encodes CAWNAGGPSNEQFF.

This clonotype was observed a handful of times. This chain joins TRBV20-1 and TRBJ2-2; 11 nucleotides match TRBD2. Germline lookup yields CDR1 DFQATT and CDR2 SNEGSKA (reference sequence). The CDR3 length is 15 residues. The J segment lost 3 bases and the V segment lost 6 bases, leaving 6 bases of the junction unmatched. Here the CDR3 reads CSAVAGGGDTGELFF. The CDR3 DNA reads TGCAGTGCGGTAGCGGGAGGGGGAGACACCGGGGAGCTGTTTTTT.

The chain employs TRBV3-1 and TRBJ1-1; D unclear. Trimming stripped 2 bases from V and 0 bases from J, with 10 bases between. Germline V gene data show CDR1 as LGHDT and CDR2 as YNNKEL (reference sequence). The CDR3 spans 15 residues. CDR3 protein: CASSQIARLNTEAFF. The CDR3 DNA reads TGTGCCAGCAGCCAAATTGCCCGGCTGAACACTGAAGCTTTCTTT.